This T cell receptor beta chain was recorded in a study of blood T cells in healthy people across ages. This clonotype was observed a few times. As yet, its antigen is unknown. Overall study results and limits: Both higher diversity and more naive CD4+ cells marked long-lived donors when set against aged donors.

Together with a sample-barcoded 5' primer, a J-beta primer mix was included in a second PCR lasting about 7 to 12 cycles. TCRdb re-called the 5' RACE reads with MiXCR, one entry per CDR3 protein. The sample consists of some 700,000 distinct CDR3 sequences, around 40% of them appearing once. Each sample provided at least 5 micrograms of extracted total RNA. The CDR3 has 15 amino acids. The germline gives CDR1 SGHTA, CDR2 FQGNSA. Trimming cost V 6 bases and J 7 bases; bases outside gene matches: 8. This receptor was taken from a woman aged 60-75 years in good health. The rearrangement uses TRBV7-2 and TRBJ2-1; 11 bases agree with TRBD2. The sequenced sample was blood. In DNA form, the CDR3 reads TGTGCCAGCAGTTTCCCTAGCGGGGGGAGAAATGAGCAGTTCTTC. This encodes CASSFPSGGRNEQFF. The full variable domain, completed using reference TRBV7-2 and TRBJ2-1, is GAGVSQSPSNKVTEKGKDVELRCDPISGHTALYWYRQSLGQGLEFLIYFQGNSAPDKSGLPSDRFSAERTGGSVSTLTIQRTQQEDSAVYLCASSFPSGGRNEQFFGPGTRLTVL.